This T cell receptor beta chain was observed in a study of CD8+ T cells in alopecia areata. Across the study: Tofacitinib treatment spanned 6 to 18 months, with 6 months off drug afterward. Whole-study findings and limits: Lesional tissue from the scalp (especially in alopecia totalis/universalis) showed higher clonality than normal scalp.

In the case of this clone: No antigen is known for it.

The authors sorted CD4+ and CD8+ T cells from PBMCs. cDNA reverse transcribed from extracted RNA served as the sequencing template. Assay used: immunoSEQ multiplex PCR; TCRdb lists only in-frame clones, some missing. The table records around 140,000 clones, 40% to 55% of them present only once. The CDR3 contains 12 residues. Trimming pared 2 bases from V and 6 bases from J, leaving 11 bases between. Looked up from germline, CDR1 is GTSNPN and CDR2 is SVGIG (reference sequence). This sample comprised CD4+ T cells sorted from blood, obtained at week 0. The chain employs TRBV30 and TRBJ2-7, with D uncertain. The TCR was taken from a human donor with alopecia areata. For the CDR3, the DNA is TGTGCCTGGAGTCCAAGATGGGGCGAGCAGTACTTC. It translates to CAWSPRWGEQYF. The entire variable domain, with the rest obtained from reference TRBV30 and TRBJ2-7, is as follows: SQTIHQWPATLVQPVGSPLSLECTVEGTSNPNLYWYRQAAGRGLQLLFYSVGIGQISSEVPQNLSASRPQDRQFILSSKKLLLSDSGFYLCAWSPRWGEQYFGPGTRLTVT.